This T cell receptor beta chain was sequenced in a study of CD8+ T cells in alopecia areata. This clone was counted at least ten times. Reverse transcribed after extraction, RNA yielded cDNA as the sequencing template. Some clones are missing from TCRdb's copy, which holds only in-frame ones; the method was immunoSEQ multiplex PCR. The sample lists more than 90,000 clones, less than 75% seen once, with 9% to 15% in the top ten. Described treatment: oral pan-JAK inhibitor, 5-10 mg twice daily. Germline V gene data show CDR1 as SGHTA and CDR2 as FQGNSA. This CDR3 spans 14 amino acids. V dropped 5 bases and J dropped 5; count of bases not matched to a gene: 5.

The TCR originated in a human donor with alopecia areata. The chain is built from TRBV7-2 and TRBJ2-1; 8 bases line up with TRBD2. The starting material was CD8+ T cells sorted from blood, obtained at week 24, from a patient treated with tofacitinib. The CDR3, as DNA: TGTGCCAGCAGCCTGACTAGCGTCCACAATGAGCAGTTCTTC. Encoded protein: CASSLTSVHNEQFF.